This TCR beta chain was sequenced for a study of shared clonotypes between healthy human individuals. Study results and limitations: Owing to a small donor count, the genetic and exposure-history diversity represented was limited.

The V end lost 5 bases, the J end lost 1 base, and 12 bases lay between the germline ends. Germline assignment: CDR1 MDHEN and CDR2 SYDVKM. The CDR3 sequence is 15 residues long. Every one of the donors was a Caucasian adult that lived in Nashville, Tennessee. Splitting of CD4+ cells produced CD45RA+ naive and CD45RA-negative memory subsets. Clones were read by immunoSEQ multiplex PCR, and TCRdb kept only the in-frame ones, dropping some. The data hold some 2.3 million clones, with approximately 93% observed a single time. In the case of this clone: Its matching antigen is unknown.

The J gene is TRBJ1-5, the V gene TRBV28; no clear D. The sequenced material came from naive CD4+ T cells from PBMCs. Indicated subset: CD45RA+ positively selected. This clonotype originated in a man between 18 and 35 years old in good health. Some clones in this sample may be carry-over from other donors' samples. This CDR3 reads CASSQLGPSNQPQHF. The CDR3 DNA follows: TGTGCCAGCAGTCAACTCGGTCCGAGCAATCAGCCCCAGCATTTT. Based on the CDR3 plus reference TRBV28 and TRBJ1-5, the full variable domain is DVKVTQSSRYLVKRTGEKVFLECVQDMDHENMFWYRQDPGLGLRLIYFSYDVKMKEKGDIPEGYSVSREKKERFSLILESASTNQTSMYLCASSQLGPSNQPQHFGDGTRLSIL.